Each of the 3 T cell receptor beta chains below was sequenced from the same sample in a study of follicular helper T cells after annual influenza vaccination. The data were produced by immunoSEQ multiplex PCR, yet TCRdb's version contains in-frame clones alone and is incomplete. The sample consists of under 12,000 clones, over 80% of them appearing once. The sample in question was CXCR5- memory CD4+ T cells sorted from blood, obtained 6 weeks after influenza vaccination. These TCRs come from an adult who received the influenza vaccine.

The chain has TRBV10-3 and TRBJ2-5; D might be TRBD1 or TRBD2, each matching 6 bases. Between the trimmed V and J ends, which lost 5 bases and 5 bases, there was a span of 21 bases. The CDR3 extends over 16 amino acids. Germline CDR1 and CDR2: ENHRY and SYGVKD. CDR3 in DNA: TGTGCCATCAGTACAGGGACTCGTACTGGTATGGAGACCCAGTACTTC. Its translation: CAISTGTRTGMETQYF.

The chain uses TRBV19 and TRBJ2-5, with 11 bases identical to TRBD2. The length of the CDR3 is 15 residues. V shed 7 bases, J shed 2 bases, and the junction held 6 bases outside the gene matches. Germline CDR1 is LNHDA and CDR2 is SQIVND (reference sequence). The CDR3 DNA reads as TGTGCCAGTAAGACTAGCGGGACTACTCAAGAGACCCAGTACTTC. This translates into CASKTSGTTQETQYF. Drawing the rest from reference TRBV19 and TRBJ2-5, the complete variable domain is DGGITQSPKYLFRKEGQNVTLSCEQNLNHDAMYWYRQDPGQGLRLIYYSQIVNDFQKGDIAEGYSVSREKKESFPLTVTSAQKNPTAFYLCASKTSGTTQETQYFGPGTRLLVL.

The gene calls are TRBV7-2 and TRBJ2-5; no reliable D call. The CDR3 sequence is 11 residues long. Trimming stripped 5 bases from V and 3 bases from J, with 4 bases between. CDR1 and CDR2 from the germline V gene are SGHTA and FQGNSA. The chain's CDR3 is CASSPKETQYF. CDR3 in DNA: TGTGCCAGCAGCCCAAAAGAGACCCAGTACTTC.